This entry lists 27 T cell receptor beta chains sequenced from one sample in a study of CD8 T cells in Susac syndrome (dated by TCRdb to between 2017 and 2020). The protocol used for the library was the immunoSEQ multiplex PCR assay. RNA was extracted using the RNeasy kit, and about 0.45 to 1 ug of the RNA was reverse transcribed with random hexamers. Through fastp at Q25 and MiXCR, TCRdb rebuilt clones from the public reads, retaining in-frame beta chains. Entries are consolidated by CDR3 protein sequence, retaining the most common genes and DNA. The sample table lists about 180,000 distinct CDR3 sequences, roughly 94% of them with a count of one. In total, the top ten clones hold roughly 0.12% of the sample. The specimen sequenced was CD4+ T cells from PBMCs. Source of these receptors: a human donor with Susac syndrome.

This rearrangement joins TRBV5-1 to TRBJ2-5, with 12 nucleotides matching TRBD2. J was trimmed by 5 bases and V by 3 bases; bases with no gene match: 5. Germline CDR1 SGHRS, CDR2 YFSETQ. CDR3 length: 15 residues. The CDR3 loop is CASSSPGTSGETQYF. The CDR3 nucleotides are TGCGCCAGCAGCTCCCCCGGGACTAGCGGGGAGACCCAGTACTTC.

The chain uses TRBV9 and TRBJ2-1; 8 nucleotides line up with TRBD1. Trimming removed 2 bases from V and 9 bases from J; junction bases left unmatched: 10. Germline assignment: CDR1 SGDLS and CDR2 YYNGEE. The CDR3 runs to 15 residues. The CDR3 bases are TGTGCCAGCAGCGTGGTCGGACAGGGCTTTGGTGAGCAGTTCTTC. It specifies CASSVVGQGFGEQFF.

This clonotype was seen only once. V usage is TRBV5-1 and J usage is TRBJ2-7; possible D gene TRBD2, 6 bases. V was clipped by 5 bases and J by 0 bases, with 12 bases between them. The CDR3 contains 14 residues. The germline CDR1 and CDR2 sequences are SGHRS and YFSETQ. The DNA of the CDR3 is TGCGCCAGCAGGCCGGGACTTAGCTCCTACGAGCAGTACTTC. Protein sequence: CASRPGLSSYEQYF.

V is TRBV3-1 and J is TRBJ1-2; D uncertain. The V gene lost 1 base and the J gene lost 6 bases, with 3 bases spanning the gap. In germline, CDR1 is LGHDT, CDR2 YNNKEL (reference sequence). The CDR3 totals 11 residues. CDR3 in DNA: TGTGCCAGCAGCCAAGTGGATGGCTACACCTTC. Protein sequence: CASSQVDGYTF.

This chain connects TRBV2 to TRBJ1-3; D call uncertain. Trimming took off 5 bases at V and 3 bases at J, with 8 bases between the two ends. CDR1 SNHLY and CDR2 FYNNEI come from the germline V gene. The CDR3 runs 13 residues. DNA of the CDR3: TGTGCCAGCAGTAGGACGGTTGGAAACACCATATATTTT. It yields the protein CASSRTVGNTIYF.

The rearrangement links TRBV2 to TRBJ1-5; D is possibly TRBD1 (6 bases). Germline lookup yields CDR1 SNHLY and CDR2 FYNNEI. The CDR3 covers 14 residues. The V and J ends lost 6 bases and 4 bases respectively, with 13 bases between them. CDR3 DNA: TGTGCCAGCAGCGGAGGGGGACCGAATCAGCCCCAGCATTTT. Protein: CASSGGGPNQPQHF.

The CDR3 DNA is TGTGCCTGGAACCGGGGTGGCTCACCCCTCCACTTT. Translated: CAWNRGGSPLHF. V usage is TRBV30 and J usage is TRBJ1-6, with D unresolved. CDR1 GTSNPN and CDR2 SVGIG come from the germline V gene (reference sequence). Trimming left V 4 bases short and J 10 bases short, with 11 bases between. CDR3 length equals 12 residues.

The CDR3 DNA follows: TGTGCCAGTAGACCACTAGCGGGGGGGCAAGATACGCAGTATTTT. Protein sequence: CASRPLAGGQDTQYF. The chain has TRBV19 and TRBJ2-3; TRBD2 matches at 13 bases. V trimming: 6 bases; J trimming: 5 bases; junction bases outside the gene matches: 5. The V gene's germline CDR1 is LNHDA and CDR2 SQIVND (reference sequence). The CDR3 has 15 amino acids.

The chain is built from TRBV3-1 and TRBJ1-1; 8 bases agree with TRBD1. The CDR3 consists of 13 residues. V was pared by 4 bases and J by 10 bases, with 8 bases of the junction left unmatched. The germline CDR1 and CDR2 sequences are LGHDT and YNNKEL (reference sequence). The CDR3 region has the DNA TGTGCCAGCAGCCCCTTGTGGACAGGGACAGCTTTCTTT. Translating it yields CASSPLWTGTAFF.

This clonotype was found a few times. J is TRBJ2-1 and V is TRBV6-5; 10 bases match TRBD2. Germline CDR1 reads MNHEY; CDR2 reads SVGAGI. This CDR3 has 14 residues. Unmatched junction bases numbered 1, after V lost 2 bases and J lost 6 bases. The CDR3 region is CASSYERGGNEQFF. The CDR3 DNA reads TGTGCCAGCAGTTACGAGCGGGGGGGCAATGAGCAGTTCTTC.

The chain combines TRBV4-2 with TRBJ1-2, with no clear D. The CDR3 totals 13 residues. Per the germline V gene, CDR1 is LGHNA and CDR2 is YNFKEQ. The ends were cut back, 0 bases at V and 9 bases at J, with 11 bases in the middle. The CDR3 protein is CASSQDLRGSYTF. The CDR3 DNA sequence: TGTGCCAGCAGCCAAGATCTTCGGGGTAGCTACACCTTC.

The rearrangement uses TRBV29-1 and TRBJ1-2; D unresolved. V lost 7 bases and J lost 0, with 15 bases in between. Germline CDR1 is SQVTM and CDR2 is ANQGSEA. The CDR3 runs 14 residues. The CDR3 bases are TGCAGCGCCGGGAGGAGGGAAGCTAACTATGGCTACACCTTC. Its translation is CSAGRREANYGYTF.

This chain uses TRBV11-2 with TRBJ2-7; D gene ambiguous. This CDR3 spans 13 amino acids. Germline V gene sequence: CDR1 SGHAT, CDR2 FQNNGV. V shed 5 bases and J shed 6 bases, with 14 bases lying between them. The CDR3 protein is CASSRQVPGEQYF. For the CDR3, the DNA is TGTGCCAGCAGCCGGCAGGTCCCGGGCGAGCAGTACTTC.

J is TRBJ1-6 and V is TRBV7-9; 8 nucleotides match TRBD1. Looked up from germline, CDR1 is SEHNR and CDR2 is FQNEAQ (reference sequence). J gave up 9 bases and V 1 base, and 8 bases lay outside the gene matches. The CDR3 is 16 amino acids. CDR3 amino acids: CASSLGGDRWSSPLHF. CDR3 DNA sequence: TGTGCCAGCAGCTTAGGGGGGGACAGGTGGAGTTCACCCCTCCACTTT.

This clonotype came up once. The chain recombines TRBV11-2 with TRBJ2-5; 13 nucleotides match TRBD2. Germline CDR1 is SGHAT and CDR2 is FQNNGV. J lost 1 base, V lost 2 bases, and 4 bases had no gene match. CDR3 length: 17 amino acids. CDR3 DNA: TGTGCCAGCAGCTTAAGACTAGCGGGGGGAATCCAAGAGACCCAGTACTTC. This codes for CASSLRLAGGIQETQYF.

The V and J genes are TRBV5-4 and TRBJ1-1, with D unclear. Trimming cost V 4 bases and J 1 base, with 8 bases left between them. CDR1 is SGHNT, CDR2 YYREEE, per germline (reference sequence). This CDR3 comprises 13 residues. The CDR3 DNA is TGTGCCAGCAGCCCTTACAAGAACACTGAAGCTTTCTTT. Amino acids: CASSPYKNTEAFF.

V gene TRBV7-2 combines with J gene TRBJ1-2; no clear D. Trimming took 2 bases from V and 3 from J, leaving 10 bases between them. The V gene's germline CDR1 is SGHTA and CDR2 FQGNSA. The CDR3 is 14 amino acids. The CDR3 DNA is TGTGCCAGCAGCTTAAGGCCAGAGGACTATGGCTACACCTTC. Protein sequence: CASSLRPEDYGYTF.

The CDR3 DNA sequence: TGTGCCAGCAGCTCTGACGGTCGGCGTTGGGGCTACACCTTC. It specifies CASSSDGRRWGYTF. This rearrangement joins TRBV7-9 to TRBJ1-2; the D is unclear. Germline CDR1 and CDR2: SEHNR and FQNEAQ (reference sequence). Trimming cost V 4 bases and J 8 bases, with 17 bases left between them. There are 14 residues in the CDR3.

The rearrangement links TRBV29-1 to TRBJ2-7; no clear D. The CDR3 runs to 14 residues. Germline CDR1 SQVTM, CDR2 ANQGSEA. V was cut by 5 bases and J by 0 bases, with 14 bases left in between. This CDR3 reads CSVSQPPFSYEQYF. CDR3 nucleotides: TGCAGCGTTTCCCAGCCACCCTTCTCCTACGAGCAGTACTTC.

This rearrangement joins TRBV27 to TRBJ2-1; D is unclear. This CDR3 is 14 amino acids long. Germline CDR1 MNHEY, CDR2 SMNVEV (reference sequence). V lost 5 bases to trimming and J lost 2 bases, with 10 bases between them. CDR3 in amino acids: CASSPMGTYNEQFF. In nucleotides, the CDR3 is TGTGCCAGCAGTCCAATGGGGACCTACAATGAGCAGTTCTTC.

This clonotype appeared a few times. V gene TRBV15 combines with J gene TRBJ2-7; tentatively, D is TRBD2 (5 bases). There are 17 residues in the CDR3. V dropped 0 bases and J dropped 3 bases, with 18 bases sitting between them. Per the germline V gene, CDR1 is LNHNV and CDR2 is YYDKDF (reference sequence). CDR3 nucleotide sequence: TGTGCCACCAGCAGAGATAAAGCCCAGGCCGGACTCTACGAGCAGTACTTC. This gives the protein CATSRDKAQAGLYEQYF.

The chain has TRBV20-1 and TRBJ2-1; no clear D gene. V gave up 5 bases and J gave up 10 bases, with 15 bases separating them. In germline, CDR1 is DFQATT, CDR2 SNEGSKA (reference sequence). There are 12 residues in the CDR3. The CDR3 protein is CSAQTWNEEQFF. In nucleotides, the CDR3 is TGCAGTGCTCAGACCTGGAACGAAGAGCAGTTCTTC.

The chain uses TRBV20-1 and TRBJ1-3; D is uncertain. The V gene's germline CDR1 is DFQATT and CDR2 SNEGSKA (reference sequence). The CDR3 runs to 13 residues. The germline V and J ends were trimmed by 6 bases and 1 base, with 10 bases remaining between them. The CDR3 reads CSAPSGSGNTIYF. CDR3 nucleotide sequence: TGCAGTGCACCCTCCGGGTCTGGAAACACCATATATTTT.

V is TRBV7-3 and J is TRBJ1-1, with a weak D call TRBD1 (6 bases). In germline, CDR1 is SGHTA, CDR2 FQGTGA. V dropped 5 bases and J dropped 1 base, with 14 bases sitting between them. The CDR3 has 15 residues. CDR3 nucleotide sequence: TGTGCCAGCAGCCAATCTGGGGGGGCGAACACTGAAGCTTTCTTT. It translates to CASSQSGGANTEAFF.

DNA for the CDR3: TGTGCCAGCAGTGCAACCGGGACAGGCTATGGCTACACCTTC. Its translation is CASSATGTGYGYTF. J is TRBJ1-2 and V is TRBV12-3 or TRBV12-4, with 8 bases identical to TRBD1. Trimming at V came to 5 bases and at J to 4 bases, leaving 6 bases not matched to a gene. The CDR3 covers 14 residues.

The chain recombines TRBV23-1 with TRBJ1-4; TRBD1 aligns across 7 bases. TRBV23-1 is reported as an ORF; its role is uncertain. CDR3 length: 15 residues. The J segment lost 4 bases and the V segment lost 4 bases, leaving 6 bases of the junction unmatched. CDR3 nucleotides: TGCGCCAGCAGTCGGTCGACAGGGAATAATGAAAAACTGTTTTTT. This gives the protein CASSRSTGNNEKLFF.

This clonotype was observed a single time. This chain links TRBV12-3 or TRBV12-4 with TRBJ1-2, with 7 bases that match TRBD1. CDR3 length equals 16 residues. Trimming took 6 bases from V and 8 from J; bases not matched to a gene: 18. This CDR3 reads CASSPGTAPTREGYTF. CDR3 DNA sequence: TGTGCCAGCAGCCCCGGGACAGCCCCTACCCGGGAAGGCTACACCTTC.